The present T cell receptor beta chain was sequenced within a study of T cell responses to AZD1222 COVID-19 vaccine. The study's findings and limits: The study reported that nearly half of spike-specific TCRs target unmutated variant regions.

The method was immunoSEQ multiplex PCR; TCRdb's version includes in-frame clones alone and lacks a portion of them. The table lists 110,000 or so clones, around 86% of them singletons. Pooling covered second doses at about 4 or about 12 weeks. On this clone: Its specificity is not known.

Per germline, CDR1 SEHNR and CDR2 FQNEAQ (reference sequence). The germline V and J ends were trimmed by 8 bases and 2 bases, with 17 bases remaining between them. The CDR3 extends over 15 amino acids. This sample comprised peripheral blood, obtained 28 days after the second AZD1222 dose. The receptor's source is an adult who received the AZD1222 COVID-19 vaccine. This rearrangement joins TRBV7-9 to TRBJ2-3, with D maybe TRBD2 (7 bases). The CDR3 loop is CASQHRDYYTDTQYF. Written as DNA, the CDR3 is TGTGCCAGCCAGCACAGGGACTACTACACAGATACGCAGTATTTT.